What follows are 13 T cell receptor beta chains derived from one specimen sequenced in a study of T cells in tuberculosis. Cells were sorted from thawed PBMC rested overnight and stained with GMM-loaded CD1B tetramer, viability dye and anti-CD3. C32 glucose monomycolate from Rhodococcus equi was loaded onto the CD1B tetramers. TCRdb keeps only in-frame clones here, not all; method: immunoSEQ multiplex PCR. The repertoire holds some 90,000 clones, with roughly 93% as singletons. Sequencing was done on a sample of CD1b-GMM tetramer-negative cells sorted from PBMCs. Receptor source: an adult woman with latent tuberculosis.

The chain carries TRBV5-1 and TRBJ1-2, with D possibly TRBD1 on 6 matching bases. The CDR3 sequence is 13 residues long. Germline lookup yields CDR1 SGHRS and CDR2 YFSETQ. Trimming pared 4 bases from V and 4 bases from J, leaving 11 bases between. CDR3: CASSPGTLYGYTF. CDR3 bases: TGCGCCAGCAGCCCCGGGACACTCTATGGCTACACCTTC.

This clone was detected once. The chain carries TRBV27 and TRBJ1-2; 7 nucleotides match TRBD1. Trimming at V came to 5 bases and at J to 5 bases, leaving 14 bases not matched to a gene. CDR1 and CDR2 from the germline V gene are MNHEY and SMNVEV (reference sequence). The length of the CDR3 is 16 residues. As DNA, the CDR3 is TGTGCCAGCAGTCTCAAAATTCCGGGACAGCAATATGGCTACACCTTC. Protein sequence: CASSLKIPGQQYGYTF.

V is TRBV25-1 and J is TRBJ1-1, with 11 bases matching TRBD1. Losses at the gene ends were 1 base for V and 1 base for J; bases not matched to a gene: 8. The CDR3 loop spans 18 amino acids. Germline lookup yields CDR1 MGHDK and CDR2 SYGVNS. CDR3 coding DNA: TGTGCCAGCAGTGAATGGGACAGGGGGGAGAGTGAGAACACTGAAGCTTTCTTT. Protein: CASSEWDRGESENTEAFF.

The rearrangement joins TRBV13 to TRBJ1-2; tentatively, D is TRBD1 (5 bases). CDR1 PRHDT and CDR2 FYEKMQ come from the germline V gene (reference sequence). The CDR3 consists of 14 residues. Between the trimmed V and J ends, which lost 7 bases and 3 bases, there was a span of 15 bases. The CDR3 nucleotides read TGTGCCAGCACCTTGGGGGAGGGGTACTATGGCTACACCTTC. Translating it yields CASTLGEGYYGYTF.

V is TRBV28 and J is TRBJ2-3; D may be TRBD2 (5 bases). The germline V and J ends were trimmed by 5 bases and 5 bases, with 14 bases remaining between them. The CDR3 loop spans 14 amino acids. CDR1 is MDHEN and CDR2 is SYDVKM in the germline V gene. CDR3 protein: CASSLARVEDTQYF. The CDR3 DNA reads as TGTGCCAGCAGTCTCGCGCGGGTAGAAGATACGCAGTATTTT.

The genes are TRBV29-1 and TRBJ2-1, with 10 bases that match TRBD1. Germline V gives CDR1 SQVTM, CDR2 ANQGSEA. V shed 7 bases and J 5 bases; nucleotides not matched to a gene: 5. This CDR3 contains 13 residues. CDR3 protein: CSAPGQGNNEQFF. In DNA, the CDR3 is TGCAGCGCACCGGGACAGGGGAACAATGAGCAGTTCTTC.

This clone appeared a single time. This chain connects TRBV5-1 to TRBJ1-2, with 8 positions matching TRBD1. Trimming at V came to 4 bases and at J to 7 bases, leaving 6 bases not matched to a gene. The CDR3 totals 13 residues. Germline V CDR1 and CDR2: SGHRS, YFSETQ. Here the CDR3 reads CASSPRTGSGYTF. CDR3 nucleotide sequence: TGCGCCAGCAGCCCAAGGACAGGGAGTGGCTACACCTTC.

The V and J genes are TRBV11-1 and TRBJ2-3; TRBD2 might be the D (6 bases). The germline gives CDR1 SGHAT, CDR2 FQDESV (reference sequence). V lost 1 base and J lost 6, with 17 bases in between. The CDR3 has 16 residues. CDR3 in DNA: TGTGCCAGCAGCTTAGAAGCGGGTGGTTTCTCGGATACGCAGTATTTT. This encodes CASSLEAGGFSDTQYF.

The chain couples TRBV27 to TRBJ1-1; D perhaps matches TRBD1 (6 bases). Trimming left V 5 bases short and J 5 bases short, with 15 bases between. Looked up from germline, CDR1 is MNHEY and CDR2 is SMNVEV (reference sequence). The CDR3 is 14 residues long. CDR3 bases: TGTGCCAGCAGTCGGATTACAGGGCAAACTGAAGCTTTCTTT. Translated: CASSRITGQTEAFF.

The chain joins TRBV19 to TRBJ1-5; D ambiguous. Trimming took off 3 bases at V and 11 bases at J, with 8 bases between the two ends. In germline, CDR1 is LNHDA, CDR2 SQIVND (reference sequence). This CDR3 has 11 amino acids. CDR3 coding DNA: TGTGCCAGTAGTATCTCGGGGACCCAGCATTTT. Translated, it gives CASSISGTQHF. Filled out from reference TRBV19 and TRBJ1-5, the complete variable domain reads DGGITQSPKYLFRKEGQNVTLSCEQNLNHDAMYWYRQDPGQGLRLIYYSQIVNDFQKGDIAEGYSVSREKKESFPLTVTSAQKNPTAFYLCASSISGTQHFGDGTRLSIL.

The rearrangement uses TRBV2 and TRBJ2-4; TRBD1 might be the D (6 bases). V dropped 10 bases and J dropped 2 bases, with 18 bases sitting between them. The CDR3 is 15 residues long. Germline V gene sequence: CDR1 SNHLY, CDR2 FYNNEI. The CDR3 region is CATYGAQGTKNIQYF. CDR3 sequence (DNA): TGTGCCACCTACGGGGCGCAGGGGACCAAAAACATTCAGTACTTC.

The chain joins TRBV6-5 to TRBJ2-7; TRBD2 matches at 8 bases. The CDR3 runs to 14 residues. From germline, CDR1 is MNHEY and CDR2 SVGAGI. V was clipped by 3 bases and J by 3 bases; unmatched bases: 4. CDR3 residues: CASSYGLAGYEQYF. In DNA, the CDR3 is TGTGCCAGCAGTTATGGGCTAGCGGGCTACGAGCAGTACTTC.

The chain combines TRBV30 with TRBJ1-5; possibly TRBD1 for D (5 bases). V gave up 5 bases and J gave up 5 bases, with 13 bases separating them. CDR1 and CDR2 from the germline V gene are GTSNPN and SVGIG (reference sequence). The CDR3 length is 13 residues. CDR3: CAWATGTDQPQHF. The CDR3 region has the DNA TGTGCCTGGGCAACAGGAACCGATCAGCCCCAGCATTTT. The full variable domain, completed using reference TRBV30 and TRBJ1-5, is SQTIHQWPATLVQPVGSPLSLECTVEGTSNPNLYWYRQAAGRGLQLLFYSVGIGQISSEVPQNLSASRPQDRQFILSSKKLLLSDSGFYLCAWATGTDQPQHFGDGTRLSIL.